This TCR beta chain was identified during a study of cytomegalovirus exposure and HLA in healthy donors. General study results and limits: In a later analysis, a genetic analysis reported fewer productive-TCR N-insertions in an Asian-associated ancestry cluster than the cohort average.

This PCR relied on a set of 60 Vbeta primers and 13 Jbeta primers. The table came from immunoSEQ multiplex PCR; TCRdb's copy has only in-frame clones and leaves some out. The sample contains fewer than 70,000 clones, about 80% of which appear only once. Trimming took off 3 bases at V and 0 bases at J, with 12 bases between the two ends. The germline V gene encodes CDR1 SGHNT and CDR2 YENEEA. The CDR3 is made up of 16 amino acids. About this clone: Its antigen is currently unknown.

This rearrangement joins TRBV11-3 to TRBJ2-4; D unresolved. The clonotype originates from a human donor in good health. Sequenced input: PBMCs. The CDR3 nucleotides read TGTGCCAGCAGCTTTATGCGGCCGTTAGCCAAAAACATTCAGTACTTC. As protein: CASSFMRPLAKNIQYF.